The text below deals with one T cell receptor (beta chain). The record originates from a study of blood T cell repertoires in COVID-19. On the study more broadly: Nucleic acid was either cDNA or gDNA, and it came from T cells, B-cell-depleted T cells, or PBMCs.

In the study's own analysis: How many nucleated cells were present was estimated from reference gene primer amplification. TCRdb's copy holds only in-frame clones and misses some; the assay was immunoSEQ multiplex PCR. The V and J calls and clone size come from that table; D and trimming were worked out from the DNA. The sample holds 60,000 to 70,000 clones, about 90% seen once. The V gene's germline CDR1 is SQVTM and CDR2 ANQGSEA. V lost 4 bases, J lost 9 bases, and 16 bases lay in between. CDR3 length equals 13 residues. This sequence joins TRBV29-1 and TRBJ2-1; D not resolved. The sequence derives from a man in his forties or fifties with active COVID-19. The sample was peripheral blood. The CDR3 is CSVGQIAGGEQFF. The DNA for the CDR3 is TGCAGCGTTGGTCAGATTGCAGGTGGTGAGCAGTTCTTC.